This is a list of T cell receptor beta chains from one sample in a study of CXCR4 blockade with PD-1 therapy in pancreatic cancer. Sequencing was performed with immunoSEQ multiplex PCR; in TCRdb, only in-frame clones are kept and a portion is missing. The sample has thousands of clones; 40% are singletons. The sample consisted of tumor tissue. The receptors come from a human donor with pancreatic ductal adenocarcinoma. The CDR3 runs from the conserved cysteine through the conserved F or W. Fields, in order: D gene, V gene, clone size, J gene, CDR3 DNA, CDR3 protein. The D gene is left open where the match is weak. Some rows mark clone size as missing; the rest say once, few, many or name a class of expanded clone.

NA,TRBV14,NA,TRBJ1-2,TGTGCCAGCAGCTCGATAGGAGGGGATAGAGACTATGGCTACACCTTC,CASSSIGGDRDYGYTF
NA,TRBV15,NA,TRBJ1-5,TGTGCCACCAGCAGAGGAGGCAACAATCAGCCCCAGCATTTT,CATSRGGNNQPQHF
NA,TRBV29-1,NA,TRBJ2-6,TGCAGCGTACAGCCTCGGGGGGCCAACGTCCTGACTTTC,CSVQPRGANVLTF
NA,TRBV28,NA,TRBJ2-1,TGTGCCAGCATAGCGCTAGCCTCCTACAATGAGCAGTTCTTC,CASIALASYNEQFF
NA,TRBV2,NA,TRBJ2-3,TGTGCCAGCAGCGTAGGGGGGGGAGATACGCAGTATTTT,CASSVGGGDTQYF
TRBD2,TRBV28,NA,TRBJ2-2,TGTGCCAGCAGTTCCTGGACTAGCGGGAGGACCGGGGAGCTGTTTTTT,CASSSWTSGRTGELFF
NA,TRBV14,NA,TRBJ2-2,TGTGCCAGCAGCCGCCCCGGGAGCACCGGGGAGCTGTTTTTT,CASSRPGSTGELFF
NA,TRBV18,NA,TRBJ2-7,TGTGCCAGTTCACCACAGAATTTGGGTTTTTTGTACTTC,CASSPQNLGFLYF
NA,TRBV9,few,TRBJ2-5,TGTGCCAGCAGCGCCCCAGGGATCCACCAAGAGACCCAGTACTTC,CASSAPGIHQETQYF
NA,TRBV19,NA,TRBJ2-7,TGTGCCAGTAGTATTGTCCGGGGAGAGCAGTACTTC,CASSIVRGEQYF
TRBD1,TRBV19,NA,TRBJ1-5,TGTGCCAGTACCCTGGACAGGGGGTGGAATCAGCCCCAGCATTTT,CASTLDRGWNQPQHF
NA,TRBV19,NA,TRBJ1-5,TGTGCCAGTAGTAATAAGGGCAAGAGGGGTATGTGGAGCAATCAGCCCCAGCATTTT,CASSNKGKRGMWSNQPQHF
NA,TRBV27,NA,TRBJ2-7,TGTGCCAGCAGCCTCCAGGGGAAACTATACGAGCAGTACTTC,CASSLQGKLYEQYF
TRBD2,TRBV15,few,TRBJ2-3,TGTGCCACCAGCAGAGAAACTAGCGGGGGGACGACAGATACGCAGTATTTT,CATSRETSGGTTDTQYF
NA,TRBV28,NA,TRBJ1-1,TGTGCCAGCAGCCTCCCCGGGACAAAAGCTTTCTTT,CASSLPGTKAFF
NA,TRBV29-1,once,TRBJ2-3,TGCAGCGTTCGCAGGGGCGTCGGCACAGATACGCAGTATTTT,CSVRRGVGTDTQYF
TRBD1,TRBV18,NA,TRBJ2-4,TGTGCCAGCTCATCCCAGGGGGCGCGAGCCAAAAACATTCAATACTTC,CASSSQGARAKNIQYF
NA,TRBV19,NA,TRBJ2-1,TGTGTCAGTAGTATTACGGCAGGGCTCTACAATGAGCAGTTCTTC,CVSSITAGLYNEQFF
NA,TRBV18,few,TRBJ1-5,TGTGCCAGCTCACCCCAGCCGGAAAATCAGCCCCAGCATTTT,CASSPQPENQPQHF
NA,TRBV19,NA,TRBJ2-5,TGTGCCAGTAGTATACAGGGACCAGAGACCCAGTACTTC,CASSIQGPETQYF
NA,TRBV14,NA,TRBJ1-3,TGTGCCAGCAGCCAAAGGAGCGAGACTGGAAACACCATATATTTT,CASSQRSETGNTIYF
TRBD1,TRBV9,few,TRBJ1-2,TGTGCCAGCAGCGCGACAGGGGTCTATGGCTACATCTTC,CASSATGVYGYIF
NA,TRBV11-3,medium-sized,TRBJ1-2,TGTGCCAGCAGCTTAAGGCAGGGTCTCCCTAACTATGGCTACACCTTC,CASSLRQGLPNYGYTF
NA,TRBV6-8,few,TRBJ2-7,TGTGCCAGCAGCTTAGCTGTGACCTACGAGCAGTACTTC,CASSLAVTYEQYF
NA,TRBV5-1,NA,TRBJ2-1,TGCGCCAGCAGGGGACACGCCGGGTCCTACAATGAGCAGTTCTTC,CASRGHAGSYNEQFF
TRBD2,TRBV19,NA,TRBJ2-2,TGTGCCAGTAGCACTTTTAGCGGGAGCTCTAATTCTCGGAACACCGGGGAGCTGTTTTTT,CASSTFSGSSNSRNTGELFF
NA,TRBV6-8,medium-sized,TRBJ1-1,TGTGCCAGCAGTGATGTGGGGGGCACTGAAGCTTTCTTT,CASSDVGGTEAFF
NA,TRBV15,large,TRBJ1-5,TGTGCCACCAGCAGCGACCCAAACAATCAGCCCCAGCATTTT,CATSSDPNNQPQHF
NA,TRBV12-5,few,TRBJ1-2,TGTGCTAGTGGTTTGGATTTTATGGGGGTGGCGGGAAACTATGGCTACACCTTC,CASGLDFMGVAGNYGYTF
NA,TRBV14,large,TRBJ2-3,TGTGCCAGCAGCCAATACACAGATACGCAGTATTTT,CASSQYTDTQYF
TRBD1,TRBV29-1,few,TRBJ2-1,TGCAGCGTACAGGGACAGGGGGTAGACAATGAGCAGTTCTTC,CSVQGQGVDNEQFF
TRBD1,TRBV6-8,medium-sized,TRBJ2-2,TGTGCCAGCAGTGACAGGGACGGCACCGGGGAGCTGTTTTTT,CASSDRDGTGELFF
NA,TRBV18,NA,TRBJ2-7,TGTGCCAGCTCACCCGGAGGGGGCAACGAGCAGTACTTC,CASSPGGGNEQYF
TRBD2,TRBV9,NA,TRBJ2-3,TGTGCCAGCAGCGTCCGGGGGGGTCTGGATACGCAGTATTTT,CASSVRGGLDTQYF
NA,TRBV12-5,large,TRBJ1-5,TGTGCTAGTGGTTTGGGTAATCAGCCCCAGCATTTT,CASGLGNQPQHF
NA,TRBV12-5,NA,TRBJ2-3,TGTGCTAGTGGTCTAGGGTCCGGGGGAGATACGCAGTATTTT,CASGLGSGGDTQYF
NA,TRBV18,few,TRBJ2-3,TGTGCCAGCTCAACGGACGGGACAAATACGCAGTATTTT,CASSTDGTNTQYF
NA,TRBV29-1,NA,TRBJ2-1,TGCAGCGTTGAAGCAATAGCGAGTGAGCAGTTCTTC,CSVEAIASEQFF
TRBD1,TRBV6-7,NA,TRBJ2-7,TGTGCCAGCAGTTACTCTCGGACAGGGGCCGAGCAGTACTTC,CASSYSRTGAEQYF
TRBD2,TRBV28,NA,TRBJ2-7,TGTGCCAGCAGTTTGGGACTAGCGGGAGTAAGCGAGCAGTACTTC,CASSLGLAGVSEQYF
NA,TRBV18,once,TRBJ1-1,TGTGCCAGCTCACTCCACGGGACTGCTAACACTGAAGCTTTCTTT,CASSLHGTANTEAFF
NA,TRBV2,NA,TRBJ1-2,TGTGCCAGCAGTCGGACACCGATCTATGGCTACACCTTC,CASSRTPIYGYTF
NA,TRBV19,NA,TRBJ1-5,TGTGCCAGTAAGGTCCTGGGCATAAGCAATCAGCCCCAGCATTTT,CASKVLGISNQPQHF
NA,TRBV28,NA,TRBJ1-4,TGTGCCAGCAGTTTATATCGGGGAAGTTTTAATGAAAAACTGTTTTTT,CASSLYRGSFNEKLFF
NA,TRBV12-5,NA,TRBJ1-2,TGTGCTAGTGGTTTGGGGACAAACTATGGCTACACCTTC,CASGLGTNYGYTF
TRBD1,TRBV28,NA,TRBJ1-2,TGTGCCAGCAGCACTCCGGGACAGGGGTTGCATGGCTACACCTTC,CASSTPGQGLHGYTF
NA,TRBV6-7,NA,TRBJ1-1,TGTGCCATCAGTACTTCGACAGGTAAGAACACTGAAGCTTTCTTT,CAISTSTGKNTEAFF